The clone carrying this TCR beta chain was counted once. Its target is unknown. Sequence at one end of the junction differs from germline and may be a read error. The sample is drawn from a study of tumor and adjacent non-tumor tissue in lung cancer. In the study overall: Each sample yielded 4 million to 5 million productive TCRbeta reads on average. Findings of the study overall: Tumor repertoires had a smaller top 100 clone share than normal lung. Compared with tumor, normal lung showed significantly lower TCR diversity.

CDR1 and CDR2 (germline): MNHNY, SVGAGI (reference sequence). The CDR3 has 17 amino acids. The library came from three nested PCR rounds adapted from ARM-PCR protocols. TCRdb recomputed calls from the multiplex PCR reads with MiXCR, one row per CDR3 protein. The sample yields some 99,000 distinct CDR3 sequences, 50% to 70% seen once. No cell sorting was done before RNA was extracted from the tissue. This non-tumor lung sample came from over 3 cm beyond the tumor edge. The clonotype was recovered from a man in his sixties with non-small cell lung cancer. The gene calls are TRBV6-6 and TRBJ2-1, with 12 bases lining up with TRBD2. The specimen was distant non-tumor lung tissue. The CDR3 DNA reads TGTGACAGCAGTCAGGAACTAGCGGGAGGCTCCTACAATGAGCAGTTCTTC. It encodes CDSSQELAGGSYNEQFF.